These 5 T cell receptor beta chains came from one sample sequenced in a study of chronic HIV infection and antiretroviral therapy. TCRdb re-derived calls from the 5' RACE reads in MiXCR, one entry per CDR3 protein. The repertoire includes approximately 30,000 distinct CDR3 sequences, around 8.6% of them detected once, and more than 2% sits in the top ten. The material sequenced was peripheral blood. Receptors originate from an adult who had HIV and had not received antiretroviral therapy, or was an uninfected healthy control (not recorded which).

The chain carries TRBV7-9 and TRBJ2-7; no reliable D call. CDR3 length equals 14 residues. V was pared by 1 base and J by 2 bases, with 9 bases between. The germline V gene encodes CDR1 SEHNR and CDR2 FQNEAQ (reference sequence). The CDR3 DNA is TGTGCCAGCAGCTTAGACGGGTTCCCCTACGAGCAGTACTTC. This gives the protein CASSLDGFPYEQYF.

This clonotype was seen many times. The rearrangement uses TRBV4-1 and TRBJ1-1; D unclear. The V end lost 4 bases, the J end lost 3 bases, and 9 bases lay between the germline ends. Germline V gene lookup returns CDR1 MGHRA and CDR2 YSYEKL. The CDR3 is 13 amino acids. CDR3 loop: CASSPPEYTEAFF. CDR3 bases: TGCGCCAGCAGCCCCCCCGAGTACACTGAAGCTTTCTTT.

The chain couples TRBV29-1 to TRBJ2-3; 7 bases are shared with TRBD1. Unmatched junction bases numbered 6, after V lost 0 bases and J lost 3 bases. The CDR3 runs to 15 residues. The germline V gene encodes CDR1 SQVTM and CDR2 ANQGSEA. CDR3 region: CSVEDTGDITDTQYF. The CDR3 DNA is TGCAGCGTTGAAGATACAGGGGACATAACAGATACGCAGTATTTT.

This clonotype is medium-sized. The chain employs TRBV19 and TRBJ2-2, with D tentatively TRBD1 (6 bases). The CDR3 is 16 amino acids. Germline loops: CDR1 LNHDA, CDR2 SQIVND (reference sequence). V was pared by 5 bases and J by 3 bases, with 16 bases between. The DNA for the CDR3 is TGTGCCAGTAGTCTCCAGACAGGTAGAGACACCGGGGAGCTGTTTTTT. Amino acid sequence: CASSLQTGRDTGELFF.

Ten or more counts support this clonotype. The chain is built from TRBV21-1 and TRBJ2-6; the table's TRBD1 call for D was not verified on the DNA. TRBV21-1 counts as a pseudogene. The CDR3 has 16 amino acids. CDR3 nucleotides: TGTGCCAGCGGCCGACAGGGTTATAATGGGGCCAACGTCCTGACTTTC. This gives the protein CASGRQGYNGANVLTF.